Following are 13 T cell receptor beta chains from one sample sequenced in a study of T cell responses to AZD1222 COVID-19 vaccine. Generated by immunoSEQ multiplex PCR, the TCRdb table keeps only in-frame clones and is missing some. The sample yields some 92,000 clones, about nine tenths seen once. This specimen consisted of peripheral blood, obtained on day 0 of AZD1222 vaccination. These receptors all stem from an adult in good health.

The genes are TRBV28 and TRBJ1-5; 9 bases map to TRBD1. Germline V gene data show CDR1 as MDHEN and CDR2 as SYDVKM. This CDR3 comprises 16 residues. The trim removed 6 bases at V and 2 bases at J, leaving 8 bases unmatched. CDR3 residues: CASREVQGAGNQPQHF. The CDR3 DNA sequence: TGTGCCAGCAGGGAAGTACAGGGGGCTGGCAATCAGCCCCAGCATTTT.

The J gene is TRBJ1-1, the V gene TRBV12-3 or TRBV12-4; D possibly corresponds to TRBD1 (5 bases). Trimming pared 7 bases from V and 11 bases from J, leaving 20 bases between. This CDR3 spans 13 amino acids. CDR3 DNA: TGTGCCAGCACCCTATGGGGGAGTCCGAAGGCTTTCTTT. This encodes CASTLWGSPKAFF.

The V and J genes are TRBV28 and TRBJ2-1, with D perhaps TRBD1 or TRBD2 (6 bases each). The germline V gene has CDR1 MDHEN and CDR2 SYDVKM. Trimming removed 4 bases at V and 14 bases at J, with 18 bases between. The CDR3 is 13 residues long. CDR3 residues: CASSSGGTGFKFF. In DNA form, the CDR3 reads TGTGCCAGCAGTTCCGGGGGAACAGGGTTCAAGTTCTTC.

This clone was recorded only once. CDR3 DNA sequence: TGTGCCAGCAGCCACAGGGGGGGAACAGATACGCAGTATTTT. Protein: CASSHRGGTDTQYF. V usage is TRBV3-1 (or the pseudogene TRBV3-2) and J usage is TRBJ2-3; D could derive from TRBD1 or TRBD2 (7 bases each). Germline CDR1 is LGHDT and CDR2 is YNNKEL (reference sequence). The CDR3 spans 14 residues. The V end was cut by 3 bases, the J end by 3 bases, with 10 bases between.

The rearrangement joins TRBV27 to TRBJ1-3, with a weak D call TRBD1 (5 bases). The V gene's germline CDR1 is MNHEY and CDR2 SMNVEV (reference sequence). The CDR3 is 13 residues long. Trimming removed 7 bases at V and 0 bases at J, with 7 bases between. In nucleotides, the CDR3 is TGTGCCAGCATGGGGCACTCTGGAAACACCATATATTTT. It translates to CASMGHSGNTIYF.

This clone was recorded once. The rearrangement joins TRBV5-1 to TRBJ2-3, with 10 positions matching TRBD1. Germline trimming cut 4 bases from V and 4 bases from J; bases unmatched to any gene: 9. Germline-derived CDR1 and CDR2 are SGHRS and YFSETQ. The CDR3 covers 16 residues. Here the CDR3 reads CASSPQTGGYPDTQYF. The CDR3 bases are TGCGCCAGCAGCCCCCAGACAGGGGGCTATCCAGATACGCAGTATTTT.

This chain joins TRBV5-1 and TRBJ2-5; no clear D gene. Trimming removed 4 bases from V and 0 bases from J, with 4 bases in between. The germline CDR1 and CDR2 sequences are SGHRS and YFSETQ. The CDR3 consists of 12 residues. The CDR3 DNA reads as TGCGCCAGCAGCCTGGACCAAGAGACCCAGTACTTC. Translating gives CASSLDQETQYF.

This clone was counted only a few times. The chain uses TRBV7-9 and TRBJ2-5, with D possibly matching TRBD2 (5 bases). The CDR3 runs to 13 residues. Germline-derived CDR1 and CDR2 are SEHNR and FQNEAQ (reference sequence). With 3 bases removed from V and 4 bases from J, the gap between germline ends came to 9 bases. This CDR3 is CASSLEVGETQYF. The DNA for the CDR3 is TGTGCCAGCAGCTTGGAGGTGGGAGAGACCCAGTACTTC.

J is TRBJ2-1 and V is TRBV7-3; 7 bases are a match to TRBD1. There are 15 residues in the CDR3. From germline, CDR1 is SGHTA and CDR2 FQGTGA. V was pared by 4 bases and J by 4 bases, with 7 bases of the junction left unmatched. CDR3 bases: TGTGCCAGCAGCTCCGAAGGGGGCCCATACAATGAGCAGTTCTTC. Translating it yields CASSSEGGPYNEQFF.

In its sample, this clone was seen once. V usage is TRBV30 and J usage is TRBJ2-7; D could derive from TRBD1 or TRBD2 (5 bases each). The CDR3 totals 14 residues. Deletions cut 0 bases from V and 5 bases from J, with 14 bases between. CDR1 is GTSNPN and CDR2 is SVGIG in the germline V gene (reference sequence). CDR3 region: CAWSVWGSVHEQYF. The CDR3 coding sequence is TGTGCCTGGAGTGTATGGGGGTCTGTCCACGAGCAGTACTTC.

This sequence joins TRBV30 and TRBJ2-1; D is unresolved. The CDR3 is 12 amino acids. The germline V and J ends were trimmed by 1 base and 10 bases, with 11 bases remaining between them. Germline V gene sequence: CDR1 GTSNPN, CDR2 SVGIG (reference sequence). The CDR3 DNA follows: TGTGCCTGGAGTGCCCGAATATCGGAGCAGTTCTTC. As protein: CAWSARISEQFF. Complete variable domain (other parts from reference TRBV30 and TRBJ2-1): SQTIHQWPATLVQPVGSPLSLECTVEGTSNPNLYWYRQAAGRGLQLLFYSVGIGQISSEVPQNLSASRPQDRQFILSSKKLLLSDSGFYLCAWSARISEQFFGPGTRLTVL.

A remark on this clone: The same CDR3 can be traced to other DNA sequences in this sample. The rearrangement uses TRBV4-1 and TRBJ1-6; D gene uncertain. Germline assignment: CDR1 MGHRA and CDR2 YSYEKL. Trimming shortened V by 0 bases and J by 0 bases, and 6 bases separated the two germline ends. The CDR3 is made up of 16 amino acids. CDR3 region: CASSQEGSSYNSPLHF. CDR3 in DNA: TGCGCCAGCAGCCAAGAGGGGAGCTCCTATAATTCACCCCTCCACTTT.

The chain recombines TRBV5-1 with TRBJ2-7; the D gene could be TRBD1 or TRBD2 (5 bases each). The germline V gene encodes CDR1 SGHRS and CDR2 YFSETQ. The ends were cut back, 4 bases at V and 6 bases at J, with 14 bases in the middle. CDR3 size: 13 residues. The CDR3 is CASSVGRDGEQYF. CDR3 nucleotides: TGCGCCAGCAGCGTGGGACGAGACGGCGAGCAGTACTTC.